What follows are 3 T cell receptor beta chains derived from one specimen sequenced in a study of blood T cell repertoires in COVID-19. The method was immunoSEQ multiplex PCR; TCRdb's version includes in-frame clones alone and lacks a portion of them. The repertoire includes 120,000 to 150,000 clones, roughly 85% of them detected once, and approximately 8% sits in the top ten. Sample: peripheral blood. The receptors here all came from an older woman with COVID-19, enrolled during active disease.

V usage is TRBV27 and J usage is TRBJ1-5; D may be TRBD1 (5 bases). Germline V gives CDR1 MNHEY, CDR2 SMNVEV (reference sequence). The V gene lost 2 bases and the J gene lost 3 bases, with 14 bases spanning the gap. The length of the CDR3 is 16 residues. The chain's CDR3 is CASSLRNWGDNQPQHF. The CDR3 coding sequence is TGTGCCAGCAGTTTACGCAATTGGGGGGACAATCAGCCCCAGCATTTT.

The chain couples TRBV7-3 to TRBJ2-1; D is perhaps TRBD2 (6 bases). Trimming removed 5 bases from V and 2 bases from J, with 16 bases in between. Germline loops: CDR1 SGHTA, CDR2 FQGTGA. This CDR3 region has 16 residues. CDR3 DNA sequence: TGTGCCAGCAGCCTCTTGGGGAGGATAACCTACAATGAGCAGTTCTTC. It yields the protein CASSLLGRITYNEQFF.

This clone was counted a few times. The rearrangement joins TRBV19 to TRBJ1-6, with a possible D match to TRBD1 (5 bases). V gave up 9 bases and J gave up 12 bases, with 21 bases separating them. The germline CDR1 and CDR2 sequences are LNHDA and SQIVND (reference sequence). The CDR3 is 14 residues long. The CDR3, as DNA: TGTGCCAGCCGCTCCACGGGGCGGGAAGGACCCCTCCACTTT. Translating it yields CASRSTGREGPLHF.